Presented here are 8 T cell receptor beta chains from one specimen sequenced in a study of T-cell reconstitution after alpha-beta-depleted transplantation in children (dated by TCRdb to between 2015 and 2016). Library method: PCR. Instrument used: Illumina HiSeq 2500. To normalize quantification of the TCRbeta repertoire, the TCR libraries were built with molecular barcoding that relied on unique molecular identifiers. The public reads were reprocessed in TCRdb via fastp at Q25 and MiXCR, keeping in-frame beta chains. Rows are unified per CDR3 protein, each entry keeping the most common DNA and genes. The sample yields approximately 85,000 distinct CDR3 sequences; around 14% were counted once. The ten largest clones take up about 25% of the sample. Interpreted using the paper, the treatment or condition label stands for: allogeneic hematopoietic cell transplantation with graft depleted of TCRalphabeta T cells and CD19 B cells.

The source material was PBMCs, mostly from graft donor cells, sampled 180 days after TCRalphabeta/CD19-depleted stem cell transplant. The source is a male patient between 2 and 10 years old who had a stem cell transplant for acute lymphoblastic leukemia, so the T cells may come from the graft donor.

This clonotype has only a few counts. The chain couples TRBV6-2 or TRBV6-3 to TRBJ1-1; no reliable D call. Germline CDR1 reads MNHEY; CDR2 reads SVGEGT. The V end lost 0 bases, the J end lost 0 bases, and 17 bases lay between the germline ends. CDR3 size: 18 residues. CDR3 in amino acids: CASSYSPGRLFMNTEAFF. In DNA form, the CDR3 reads TGTGCCAGCAGTTACTCGCCCGGACGTTTGTTCATGAACACTGAAGCTTTCTTT.

This rearrangement joins TRBV20-1 to TRBJ2-2; D is ambiguous. This CDR3 is 15 amino acids long. Trimming cost V 0 bases and J 7 bases, with 15 bases left between them. Germline loops: CDR1 DFQATT, CDR2 SNEGSKA (reference sequence). The CDR3, as DNA: TGCAGTGCTAGAGATCTAAGGGCCAGCGTCGGGGAGCTGTTTTTT. It encodes CSARDLRASVGELFF.

This clonotype has more than one count but fewer than ten. This sequence joins TRBV11-2 and TRBJ1-2; maybe TRBD1 (5 bases). Germline V gene sequence: CDR1 SGHAT, CDR2 FQNNGV. The CDR3 is 13 residues long. With 5 bases removed from V and 6 bases from J, the gap between germline ends came to 13 bases. CDR3 in amino acids: CASSVRGGDGYTF. The CDR3 DNA follows: TGTGCCAGCAGCGTACGGGGCGGGGATGGCTACACCTTC.

This chain joins TRBV7-8 and TRBJ2-5; TRBD2 matches 8 bases. V was pared by 8 bases and J by 7 bases, with 6 bases of the junction left unmatched. This CDR3 has 12 residues. CDR1 is SGHVS and CDR2 is FQNEAQ in the germline V gene. CDR3: CASGPGGGTQYF. The CDR3 nucleotides are TGTGCCAGCGGCCCCGGGGGGGGGACCCAGTACTTC.

This clonotype has just a few counts. The chain joins TRBV11-2 to TRBJ2-2; a weak D match, TRBD1 (6 bases). Germline lookup yields CDR1 SGHAT and CDR2 FQNNGV. The V gene lost 2 bases and the J gene lost 1 base, with 23 bases spanning the gap. The CDR3 extends over 20 amino acids. The DNA of the CDR3 is TGTGCCAGCAGCTTAAGGGTTGGGACACGGAACCCTCAGAACACCGGGGAGCTGTTTTTT. Translation gives CASSLRVGTRNPQNTGELFF.

The CDR3 loop is CSARAGKTKNGYTF. The CDR3 DNA is TGCAGTGCTAGGGCCGGAAAAACCAAGAATGGCTACACCTTC. The chain uses TRBV20-1 and TRBJ1-2; D unclear. This CDR3 is built from 14 residues. Trimming stripped 3 bases from V and 6 bases from J, with 17 bases between. CDR1 is DFQATT and CDR2 is SNEGSKA in the germline V gene (reference sequence).

This clonotype has ten or more counts. This chain connects TRBV20-1 to TRBJ1-1; 8 nucleotides match TRBD1. V trimming: 8 bases; J trimming: 5 bases; junction bases outside the gene matches: 7. The CDR3 sequence is 12 residues long. Germline CDR1 DFQATT, CDR2 SNEGSKA (reference sequence). CDR3 nucleotide sequence: TGCAGTTTCCGGACAGGGCGGACTGAAGCTTTCTTT. Amino acid sequence: CSFRTGRTEAFF.

This clonotype came up a few times. The CDR3 DNA reads as TGTGCCAGCTCACCAAGAGACTCCGGGGAGCTGTTTTTT. Translation gives CASSPRDSGELFF. The chain uses TRBV18 and TRBJ2-2; D gene uncertain. The CDR3 is 13 amino acids. Trimming took off 2 bases at V and 6 bases at J, with 7 bases between the two ends. Germline V lookup: CDR1 KGHSH, CDR2 LQKENI.